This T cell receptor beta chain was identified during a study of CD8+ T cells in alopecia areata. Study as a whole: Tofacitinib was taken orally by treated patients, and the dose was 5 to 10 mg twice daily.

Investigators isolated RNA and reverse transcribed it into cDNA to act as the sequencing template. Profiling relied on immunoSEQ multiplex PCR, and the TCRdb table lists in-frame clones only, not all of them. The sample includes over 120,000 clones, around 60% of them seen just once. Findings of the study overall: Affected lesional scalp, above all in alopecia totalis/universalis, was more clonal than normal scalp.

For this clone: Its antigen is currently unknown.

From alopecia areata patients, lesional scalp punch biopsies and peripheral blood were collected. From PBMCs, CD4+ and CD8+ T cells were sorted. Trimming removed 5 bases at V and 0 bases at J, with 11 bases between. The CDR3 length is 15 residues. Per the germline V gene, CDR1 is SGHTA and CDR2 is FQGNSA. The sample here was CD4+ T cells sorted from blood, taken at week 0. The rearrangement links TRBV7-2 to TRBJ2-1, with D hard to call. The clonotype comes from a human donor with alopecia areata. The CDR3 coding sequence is TGTGCCAGCAGCCCAGATCGGAGCTCCTACAATGAGCAGTTCTTC. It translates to CASSPDRSSYNEQFF. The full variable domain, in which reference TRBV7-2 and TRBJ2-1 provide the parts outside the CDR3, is GAGVSQSPSNKVTEKGKDVELRCDPISGHTALYWYRQSLGQGLEFLIYFQGNSAPDKSGLPSDRFSAERTGGSVSTLTIQRTQQEDSAVYLCASSPDRSSYNEQFFGPGTRLTVL.